This entry describes one TCR beta chain. The method was immunoSEQ multiplex PCR; TCRdb's version includes in-frame clones alone and lacks a portion of them. The table shows about 400,000 clones, with around 92% occurring only once. V gave up 11 bases and J gave up 15 bases, with 17 bases separating them. The germline V gene encodes CDR1 LNHDA and CDR2 SQIVND (reference sequence). There are 10 residues in the CDR3. This specimen comes from a study of blood T cell repertoires in COVID-19. Turning to the study itself: The United States, Italy and Spain were the sources of the acute and convalescent COVID-19 samples.

Before being deemed recovered, Cohort 3 donors had two negative PCRs, clearance, or symptom resolution. The material sequenced was PBMCs or T cells enriched from blood (not recorded which). The sequence came from a woman in her 30s who had recovered from COVID-19. The gene calls are TRBV19 and TRBJ2-1, with D possibly matching TRBD2 (7 bases). The CDR3 DNA follows: TGTGCCTCGTGGGGGGGCTCACTGTTCTTC. Its translation is CASWGGSLFF.